This TCR beta chain appears in the sequencing data of a study of metastatic and nonmetastatic thyroid tumors. Overall study context: Comparison of repertoires was carried out across blood and tumor or nodule tissue from malignant and benign thyroid patients. Findings of the study overall: Malignant thyroid tumors reportedly exceeded benign nodules significantly in TCR beta diversity, with the difference appearing in blood and tumor.

This clone was counted only a few times. The antigen remains unidentified. In the authors' methods: Construction of a distant-metastasis classifier for papillary thyroid cancer relied on CDR3 differences across clinicopathological groups. TCRdb re-called the PCR reads via MiXCR. TCRdb assigned the V and J calls; the authors' analysis was not used. The table records roughly 30,000 clones, around 4% of them present only once. There were no patients who had received any treatment before thyroid surgery. Per the germline V gene, CDR1 is MNHEY and CDR2 is SVGEGT. The length of the CDR3 is 14 residues. Trimming at V came to 5 bases and at J to 4 bases, leaving 7 bases not matched to a gene.

V is TRBV6-2 or TRBV6-3 and J is TRBJ2-7, with TRBD2 matching over 8 bases. The sequencing sample was made of blood. The sequence was obtained from a male donor with papillary thyroid cancer or a benign thyroid nodule (not recorded which). Some clones in this sample may be carry-over from other donors' samples. The CDR3 DNA reads as TGTGCCAGCAGTACCCCCGGACTAGCATACGAGCAGTACTTC. This sequence encodes CASSTPGLAYEQYF.